This T cell receptor beta chain was identified in a study of blood T cell repertoires in COVID-19. In the study overall: PBMCs, B-cell-depleted T cells, or T cells provided the cDNA or gDNA that made up the material.

Authors' analysis steps: Quantification of nucleated cells was approximated via reference gene primer amplification. The data were produced by immunoSEQ multiplex PCR, yet TCRdb's version contains in-frame clones alone and is incomplete. The V and J calls and the clone size are those of that table, but D and trimming were determined from the DNA. The sample includes some 290,000 clones, roughly 79% of them seen just once. V shed 1 base and J 5 bases; nucleotides not matched to a gene: 11. In germline, CDR1 is SGHVS, CDR2 FQNEAQ. This CDR3 comprises 17 residues. This clonotype was sampled from a woman aged 55-70 years with active or convalescent COVID-19. J is TRBJ2-5 and V is TRBV7-8, with TRBD2 matching over 9 bases. The sample comprised peripheral blood. CDR3 residues: CASSLGGLAGVRETQYF. The CDR3, as DNA: TGTGCCAGCAGCTTAGGGGGACTAGCCGGTGTACGGGAGACCCAGTACTTC.